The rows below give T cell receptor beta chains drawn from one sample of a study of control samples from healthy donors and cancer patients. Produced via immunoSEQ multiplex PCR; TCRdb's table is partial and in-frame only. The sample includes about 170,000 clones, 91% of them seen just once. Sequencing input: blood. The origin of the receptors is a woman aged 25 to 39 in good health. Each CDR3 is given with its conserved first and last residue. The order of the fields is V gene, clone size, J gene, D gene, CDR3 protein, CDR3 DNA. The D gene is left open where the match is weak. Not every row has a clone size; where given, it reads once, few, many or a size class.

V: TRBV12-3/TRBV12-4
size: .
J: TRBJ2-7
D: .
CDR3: CASRSGGSYEQYF
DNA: TGTGCCAGCAGGTCCGGAGGTAGCTACGAGCAGTACTTC

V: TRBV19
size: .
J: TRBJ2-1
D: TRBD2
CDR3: CAGSPDSGRAVDEQFF
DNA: TGTGCCGGAAGCCCCGATAGCGGGAGGGCCGTGGATGAGCAGTTCTTC

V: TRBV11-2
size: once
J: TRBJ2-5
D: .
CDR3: CASSLDRGETQYF
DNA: TGTGCCAGCAGCTTAGATCGGGGAGAGACCCAGTACTTC

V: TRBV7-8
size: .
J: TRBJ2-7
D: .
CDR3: CASSREPYEQYF
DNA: TGTGCCAGCAGCCGGGAACCCTACGAGCAGTACTTC

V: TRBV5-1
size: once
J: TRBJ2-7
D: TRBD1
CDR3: CASSSRGSSYEQYF
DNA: TGCGCCAGCAGCTCCAGGGGGAGCTCCTACGAGCAGTACTTC

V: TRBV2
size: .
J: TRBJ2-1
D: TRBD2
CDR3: CASRPPSGDPSYNEQFF
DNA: TGTGCCAGCAGGCCCCCTAGCGGGGACCCCTCCTACAATGAGCAGTTCTTC

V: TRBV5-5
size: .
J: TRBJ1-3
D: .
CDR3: CASSWEIASGNTIYF
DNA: TGTGCCAGCAGCTGGGAGATAGCCTCTGGAAACACCATATATTTT

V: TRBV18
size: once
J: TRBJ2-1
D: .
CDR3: CASSPTLGSQFF
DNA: TGTGCCAGCTCACCAACCCTAGGGAGTCAGTTCTTC

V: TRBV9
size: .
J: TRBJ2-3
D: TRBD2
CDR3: CASSVSSSGSTDTQYF
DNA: TGTGCCAGCAGCGTTAGTAGTAGCGGGAGTACAGATACGCAGTATTTT

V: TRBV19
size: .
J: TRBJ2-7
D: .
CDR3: CASSGRGYEQYF
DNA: TGTGCCAGTAGCGGGAGAGGGTACGAGCAGTACTTC

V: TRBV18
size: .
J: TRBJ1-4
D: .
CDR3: CASSPGLNEKLFF
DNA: TGTGCCAGCTCACCAGGACTTAATGAAAAACTGTTTTTT

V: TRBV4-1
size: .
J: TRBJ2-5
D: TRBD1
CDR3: CASSRGQGTSQETQYF
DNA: TGCGCCAGCAGCCGGGGACAGGGTACCTCACAAGAGACCCAGTACTTC

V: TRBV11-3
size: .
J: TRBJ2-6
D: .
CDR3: CASRPGGSGANVLTF
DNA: TGTGCCAGCAGACCGGGCGGCTCTGGGGCCAACGTCCTGACTTTC

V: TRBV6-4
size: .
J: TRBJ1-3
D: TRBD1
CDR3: CASSDWDRGNTIYF
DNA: TGTGCCAGCAGTGACTGGGACAGGGGAAACACCATATATTTT

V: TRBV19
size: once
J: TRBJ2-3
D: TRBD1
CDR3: CASSSDRGVKVDTQYF
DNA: TGTGCCAGTAGTAGCGACAGGGGAGTCAAGGTAGATACGCAGTATTTT

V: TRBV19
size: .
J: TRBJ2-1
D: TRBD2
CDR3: CASSIPLASGNNEQFF
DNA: TGTGCCAGTAGTATCCCCCTCGCTAGCGGGAACAATGAGCAGTTCTTC

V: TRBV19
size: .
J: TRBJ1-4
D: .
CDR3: CASSLRDEKLFF
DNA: TGTGCCAGTAGTTTAAGGGATGAAAAACTGTTTTTT